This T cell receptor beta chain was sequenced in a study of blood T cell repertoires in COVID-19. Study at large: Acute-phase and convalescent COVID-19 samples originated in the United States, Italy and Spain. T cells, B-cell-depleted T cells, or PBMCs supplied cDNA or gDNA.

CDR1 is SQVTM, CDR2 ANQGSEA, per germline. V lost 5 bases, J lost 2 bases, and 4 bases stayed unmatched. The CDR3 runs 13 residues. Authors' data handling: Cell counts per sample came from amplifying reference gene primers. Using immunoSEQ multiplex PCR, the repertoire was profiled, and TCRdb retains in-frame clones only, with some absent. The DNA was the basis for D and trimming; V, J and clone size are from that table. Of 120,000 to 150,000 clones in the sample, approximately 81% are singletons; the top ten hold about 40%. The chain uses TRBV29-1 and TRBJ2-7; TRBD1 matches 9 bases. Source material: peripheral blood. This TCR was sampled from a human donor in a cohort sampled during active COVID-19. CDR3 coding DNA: TGCAGCGTTAGGACAGGGGCCCCCTACGAGCAGTACTTC. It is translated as CSVRTGAPYEQYF.